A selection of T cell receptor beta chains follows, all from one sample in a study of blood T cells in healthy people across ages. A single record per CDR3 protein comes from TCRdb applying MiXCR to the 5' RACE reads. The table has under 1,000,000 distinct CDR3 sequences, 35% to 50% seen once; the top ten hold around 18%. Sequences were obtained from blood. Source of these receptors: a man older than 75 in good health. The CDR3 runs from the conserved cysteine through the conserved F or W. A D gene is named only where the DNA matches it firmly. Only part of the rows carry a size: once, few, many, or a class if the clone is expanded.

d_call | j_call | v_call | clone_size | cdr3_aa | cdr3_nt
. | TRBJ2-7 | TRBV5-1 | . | CASSYDPMDEQYF | TGCGCCAGCAGCTACGACCCCATGGACGAGCAGTACTTC
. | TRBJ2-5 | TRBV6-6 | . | CASSFLGGTQYF | TGTGCCAGCAGTTTTCTGGGGGGGACCCAGTACTTC
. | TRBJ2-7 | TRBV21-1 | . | CASSEDPVRSYEQYF | TGTGCCAGCAGCGAGGACCCCGTTCGCTCCTACGAGCAGTACTTC
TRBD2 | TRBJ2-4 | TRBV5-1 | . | CASSRGGPPVENIQYF | TGCGCCAGCAGCCGGGGGGGACCCCCGGTGGAAAACATTCAGTACTTC
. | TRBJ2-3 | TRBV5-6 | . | CASSTLVVGDTQYF | TGTGCCAGCAGCACCCTCGTGGTCGGAGATACGCAGTATTTT
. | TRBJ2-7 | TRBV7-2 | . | CASSVLGRPSSYEQYF | TGTGCCAGCAGCGTTCTGGGACGGCCGAGCTCCTACGAGCAGTACTTC
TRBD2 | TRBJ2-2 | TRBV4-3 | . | CASSLGTARTSDGELFF | TGCGCCAGCAGCCTCGGGACAGCCAGGACTAGCGACGGGGAGCTGTTTTTT
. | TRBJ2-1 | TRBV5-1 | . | CASSLEAYEQFF | TGCGCCAGCAGCTTGGAGGCTTATGAGCAGTTCTTC
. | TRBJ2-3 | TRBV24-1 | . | CATSDTSNSMGTDTQYF | TGTGCCACCAGTGATACCTCGAATAGTATGGGGACAGATACGCAGTATTTT
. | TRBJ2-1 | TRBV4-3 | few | CASSQGRGKNEQFF | TGCGCCAGCAGCCAAGGGCGCGGGAAGAATGAGCAGTTCTTC
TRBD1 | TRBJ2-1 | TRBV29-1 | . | CSVRTGGEDEQFF | TGCAGCGTAAGGACAGGGGGGGAGGATGAGCAGTTCTTC
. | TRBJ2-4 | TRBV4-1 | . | CASSQMGVHPLAGTRGGEQYF | TGCGCCAGCAGCCAAATGGGGGTGCACCCACTTGCCGGGACACGTGGTGGAGAGCAGTACTTC
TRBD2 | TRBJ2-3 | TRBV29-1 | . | CSVDGTSGSGTDTQYF | TGCAGCGTTGATGGGACTAGCGGGAGCGGCACAGATACGCAGTATTTT
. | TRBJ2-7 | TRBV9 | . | CASSVGSRIHEQYF | TGTGCCAGCAGCGTAGGGTCGAGAATCCACGAGCAGTACTTC
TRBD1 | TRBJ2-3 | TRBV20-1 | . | CSASPGQGTDTQYF | TGCAGTGCTAGTCCGGGACAGGGCACAGATACGCAGTATTTT
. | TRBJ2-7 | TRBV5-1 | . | CASSLSGIYEQYF | TGCGCCAGCAGCTTGTCCGGGATCTACGAGCAGTACTTC
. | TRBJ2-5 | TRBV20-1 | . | CSADGGQTQYF | TGCAGTGCTGACGGAGGGCAGACCCAGTACTTC
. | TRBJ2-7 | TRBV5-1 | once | CASSPAAGPYEQYF | TGCGCCAGCAGCCCGGCGGCAGGGCCCTACGAGCAGTACTTC
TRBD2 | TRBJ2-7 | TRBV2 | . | CASKGTSGGAWDEQYF | TGTGCCAGCAAAGGGACTAGCGGTGGGGCGTGGGACGAGCAGTACTTC
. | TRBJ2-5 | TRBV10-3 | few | CAIKPGLEETQYF | TGTGCCATCAAACCGGGACTTGAAGAGACCCAGTACTTC
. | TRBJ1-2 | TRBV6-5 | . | CASSSGVGYGYTF | TGTGCCAGCAGTTCGGGCGTCGGCTATGGCTACACCTTC
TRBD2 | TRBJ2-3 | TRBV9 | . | CASSYLPGRGDTQYF | TGTGCCAGCAGTTACCTCCCCGGGAGGGGGGATACGCAGTATTTT
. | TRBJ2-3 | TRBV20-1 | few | CSREKGDTQYF | TGCAGCAGAGAAAAGGGAGATACGCAGTATTTT
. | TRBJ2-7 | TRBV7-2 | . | CASSLRGRGFYEQYF | TGTGCCAGCAGCTTACGCGGCAGGGGCTTTTACGAGCAGTACTTC